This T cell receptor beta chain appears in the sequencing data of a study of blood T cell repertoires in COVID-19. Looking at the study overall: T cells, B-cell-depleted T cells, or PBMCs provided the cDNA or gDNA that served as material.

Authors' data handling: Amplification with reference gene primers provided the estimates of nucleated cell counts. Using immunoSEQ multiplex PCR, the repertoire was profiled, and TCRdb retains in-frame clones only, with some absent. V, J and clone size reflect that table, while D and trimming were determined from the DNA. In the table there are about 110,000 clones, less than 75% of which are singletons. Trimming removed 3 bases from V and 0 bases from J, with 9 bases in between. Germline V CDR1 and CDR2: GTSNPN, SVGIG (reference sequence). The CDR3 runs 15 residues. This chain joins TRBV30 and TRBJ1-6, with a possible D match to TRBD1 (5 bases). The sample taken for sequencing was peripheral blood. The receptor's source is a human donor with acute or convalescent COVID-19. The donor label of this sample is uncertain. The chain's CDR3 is CAWSGGSSYNSPLHF. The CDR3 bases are TGTGCCTGGAGCGGGGGTAGCTCCTATAATTCACCCCTCCACTTT.